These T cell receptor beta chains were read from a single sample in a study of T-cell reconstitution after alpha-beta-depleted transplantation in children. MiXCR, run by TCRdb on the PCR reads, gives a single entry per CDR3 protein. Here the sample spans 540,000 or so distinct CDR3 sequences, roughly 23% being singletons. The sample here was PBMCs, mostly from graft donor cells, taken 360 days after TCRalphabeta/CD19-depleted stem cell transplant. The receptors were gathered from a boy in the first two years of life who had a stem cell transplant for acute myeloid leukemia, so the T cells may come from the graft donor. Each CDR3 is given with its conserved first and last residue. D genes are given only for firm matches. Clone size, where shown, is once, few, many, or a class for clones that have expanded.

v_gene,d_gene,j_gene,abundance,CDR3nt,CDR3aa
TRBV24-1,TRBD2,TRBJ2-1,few,TGTGCCACCAGTGAGGGACGACTAGCGGGGGGGCCGGGCGATGAGCAGTTCTTC,CATSEGRLAGGPGDEQFF
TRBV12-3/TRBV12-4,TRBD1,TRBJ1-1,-,TGTGCCAGCACCCCCCTCAGGGGGCCCGGGGGCCGAGGTGAAGCTTTCTTT,CASTPLRGPGGRGEAFF
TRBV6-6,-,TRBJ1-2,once,TGTGCCAGCACCACCCTACTCGGTGGCTACACCTTC,CASTTLLGGYTF
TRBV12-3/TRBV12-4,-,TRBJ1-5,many,TGTGCCAGCAGTTCTCCGTTCGACAGAGGGGCGAGCAATCAGCCCCAGCATTTT,CASSSPFDRGASNQPQHF
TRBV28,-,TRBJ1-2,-,TGTGCCAGCAGTTTAAACAGGGATGGCTACACCTTC,CASSLNRDGYTF
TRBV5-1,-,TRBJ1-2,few,TGCGCCAGCAGCTTTGTGGACACTATGGGCTATGGCTACACCTTC,CASSFVDTMGYGYTF
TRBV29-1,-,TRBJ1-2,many,TGCAGCGTTGAAGAACTCAGGTCAGGCTATGGCTACACCTTC,CSVEELRSGYGYTF
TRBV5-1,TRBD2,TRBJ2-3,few,TGCGCCAGCAGCCTACTAGCGGGTGGAGGGACAGATACGCAGTATTTT,CASSLLAGGGTDTQYF
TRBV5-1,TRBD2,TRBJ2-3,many,TGCGCCAGCAGTTACCGCCCCTTCCTAGCGGGGGTGGAGGTAGATACGCAGTATTTT,CASSYRPFLAGVEVDTQYF
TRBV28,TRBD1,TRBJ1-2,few,TGTGCCAGCAGAGCACAGGGGTATGGCTACACCTTC,CASRAQGYGYTF
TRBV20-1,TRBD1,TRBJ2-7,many,TGCAGTGCTAGAGAAATCGACAGGGTCGACGAGCAGTACTTC,CSAREIDRVDEQYF
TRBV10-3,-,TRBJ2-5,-,TGTGCCATCAGTGAAGAGGTGGGGGGAGAGACCCAGTACTTC,CAISEEVGGETQYF
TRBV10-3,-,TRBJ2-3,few,TGTGCCATCCGGGGGAGCACAGATACGCAGTATTTT,CAIRGSTDTQYF
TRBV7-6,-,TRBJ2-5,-,TGTGCCAGCAGCTTTCTTGCGCGGAAATACCAAGAGACCCAGTACTTC,CASSFLARKYQETQYF
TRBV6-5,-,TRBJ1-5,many,TGTGCCAGCAGTTACGGAAGGGGGGGCAATCAGCCCCAGCATTTT,CASSYGRGGNQPQHF
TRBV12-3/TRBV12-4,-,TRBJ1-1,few,TGTGCCAGCGCCATTGGGCTTGACAGGACTGAAGCTTTCTTT,CASAIGLDRTEAFF
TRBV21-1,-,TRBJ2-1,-,TGTGCCAGCAGCAAAGCCCTAACGTACAATGAGCAGTTCTTC,CASSKALTYNEQFF
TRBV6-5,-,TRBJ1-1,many,TGTGCCAGCAGTTACTCAAACGCCGGGGACACTGAAGCTTTCTTT,CASSYSNAGDTEAFF
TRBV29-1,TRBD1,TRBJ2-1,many,TGCAGCGTTGGCTTAATGTCGGGACAGGGGATGGGGGAGCAGTTCTTC,CSVGLMSGQGMGEQFF
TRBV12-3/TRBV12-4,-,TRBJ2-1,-,TGTGCCAGCAGACCCCGGGCGCGGAATGAGCAGTTCTTC,CASRPRARNEQFF
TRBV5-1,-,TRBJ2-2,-,TGCGCCAGCAGCTTGGTTGGCAGGAACAGACTTAACACCGGGGAGCTGTTTTTT,CASSLVGRNRLNTGELFF
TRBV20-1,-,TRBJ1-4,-,TGCAGTGCGCCGACAGCGTTTAATGAAAAACTGTTTTTT,CSAPTAFNEKLFF
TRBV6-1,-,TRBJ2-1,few,TGTGCCAGCAGTCCAGGGAACTCCTACAATGAGCAGTTCTTC,CASSPGNSYNEQFF
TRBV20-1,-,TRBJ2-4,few,TGCAGTGCTAGAGAGGGCATCGGGGGGCGAGGCAAAAACATTCAGTACTTC,CSAREGIGGRGKNIQYF
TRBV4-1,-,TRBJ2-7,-,TGCGCCAGCAGCCAAGATTCCGTACCGACCTACGAGCAGTACTTC,CASSQDSVPTYEQYF
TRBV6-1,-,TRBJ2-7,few,TGTGCCAGCAGCTCCGTGGAGGTGGAGGGTTACGAGCAGTACTTC,CASSSVEVEGYEQYF
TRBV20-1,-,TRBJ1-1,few,TGCAGTGCTGCGGTAAGGAGGGGTGGCACTGAAGCTTTCTTT,CSAAVRRGGTEAFF
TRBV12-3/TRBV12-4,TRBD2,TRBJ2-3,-,TGTGCCAGCAGTTTTGGGTTAGCGGGGGTAGGACGAGATACGCAGTATTTT,CASSFGLAGVGRDTQYF
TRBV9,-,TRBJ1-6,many,TGTGCCAGCACTCGATCGGCAGGCCCGAGTTTGAATTCACCCCTCCACTTT,CASTRSAGPSLNSPLHF
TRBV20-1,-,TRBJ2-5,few,TGCAGTGCTAGCCCCCCCGGGTGGGAGACCCAGTACTTC,CSASPPGWETQYF
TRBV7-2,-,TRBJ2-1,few,TGTGCCAGCATCCCCGACAGGTCGTCCGTCAATGAGCAGTTCTTC,CASIPDRSSVNEQFF
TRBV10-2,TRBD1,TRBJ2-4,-,TGCGCCAGCAGAGCTGGACAGGGAGAGGCCAAAAACATTCAGTACTTC,CASRAGQGEAKNIQYF
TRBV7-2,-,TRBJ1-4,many,TGTGCCAGCAGCGCCGGGTTTAATGAAAAACTGTTTTTT,CASSAGFNEKLFF
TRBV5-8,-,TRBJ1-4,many,TGTGCCAGCAGCTTCTTTCGTTCGGCCCCTCCAACTAATGAAAAACTGTTTTTT,CASSFFRSAPPTNEKLFF
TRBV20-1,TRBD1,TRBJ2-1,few,TGCAGTGCTAGAGATCCGGGACAGACCTTCAGGGTATACAATGAGCAGTTCTTC,CSARDPGQTFRVYNEQFF
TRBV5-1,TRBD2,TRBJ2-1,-,TGCGCCAGCAGCTTGGCCTCGCTACTAGCGGGGTCGCCAAATTACAATGAGCAGTTCTTC,CASSLASLLAGSPNYNEQFF
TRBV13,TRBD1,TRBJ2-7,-,TGTGCCAGCAGCCCCGTTATCGGACAGGACTACGAGCAGTACTTC,CASSPVIGQDYEQYF
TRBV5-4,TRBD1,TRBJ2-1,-,TGTGCCAGCAGCGACAGGGGAAGAGAGCAGTTCTTC,CASSDRGREQFF
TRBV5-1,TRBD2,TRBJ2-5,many,TGCGCCAGCAGCTTGGGCGGGGGGGCCGTTGAAGAGACCCAGTACTTC,CASSLGGGAVEETQYF
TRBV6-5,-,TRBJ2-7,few,TGTGCCACGGACAGTTGGGAGGGCGAGCAGTACTTC,CATDSWEGEQYF
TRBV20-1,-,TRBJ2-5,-,TGCAGTGCTAGGCCCAAAGGGGATTTGGCCCAGTACTTC,CSARPKGDLAQYF
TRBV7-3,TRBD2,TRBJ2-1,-,TGTGCCAGCAGCTTCCTAAGCGGGAGAAACAATGAGCAGTTCTTC,CASSFLSGRNNEQFF
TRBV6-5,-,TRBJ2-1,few,TGTGCCAGCAGGCCTCAGGGACTGGGTAGTAATGAGCAGTTCTTC,CASRPQGLGSNEQFF
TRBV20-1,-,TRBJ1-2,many,TGCAGTGCTAGAGATACCTCCAGGGACTATGGCTACACCTTC,CSARDTSRDYGYTF
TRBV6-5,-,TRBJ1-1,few,TGTGCCATCCGCGGGGTCGGCACTGAAGCTTTCTTT,CAIRGVGTEAFF
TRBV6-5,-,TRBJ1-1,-,TGTGCCAGCAGTTCCAGGGTAATGAACACTGAAGCTTTCTTT,CASSSRVMNTEAFF
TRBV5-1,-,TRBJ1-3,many,TGCGCCAGCAGCCGCTCCCAAGGAACTGGAAACACCATATATTTT,CASSRSQGTGNTIYF
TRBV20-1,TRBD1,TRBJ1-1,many,TGCAGTGCTAGAGATTCCGGGACAGGCTGGGGGAAGAACACTGAAGCTTTCTTT,CSARDSGTGWGKNTEAFF
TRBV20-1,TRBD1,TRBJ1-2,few,TGCAGTGCTGAGGGACAGGGGGGTGGCTACACCTTC,CSAEGQGGGYTF
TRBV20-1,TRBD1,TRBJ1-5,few,TGCAGTGCCTCCTGGGGACAGGGTTACACGGCCCAGCATTTT,CSASWGQGYTAQHF
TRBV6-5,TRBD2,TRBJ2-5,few,TGTGCCAGCAGTTACTGGACTAGTCTTGGCCAGACCCAGTACTTC,CASSYWTSLGQTQYF
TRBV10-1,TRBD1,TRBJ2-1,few,TGCGCCAGCAGTGAACAGGGGTACAATGAGCAGTTCTTC,CASSEQGYNEQFF
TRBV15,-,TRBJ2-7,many,TGTGCCACCAGCAGACGGGGACACAATGCCGAGCAGTACTTC,CATSRRGHNAEQYF